Following are 5 T cell receptor beta chains from one sample sequenced in a study of T-cell memory formation after mild COVID-19. TCRdb re-called the 5' RACE reads with MiXCR, one entry per CDR3 protein. The data hold hundreds of thousands of distinct CDR3 sequences, with roughly 8.2% observed a single time. The specimen was PBMCs or a T cell subset sorted from them (not recorded which). These receptors all come from a man aged 18 to 30 who had mild COVID-19 (a few samples of this study predate the infection). Cell type and time point are not known.

The sample holds a few counts of this clonotype. The V call is TRBV7-2, the J call TRBJ2-3; D tentatively reads TRBD1 or TRBD2 (5 bases each). V was pared by 2 bases and J by 9 bases, with 15 bases between. The germline gives CDR1 SGHTA, CDR2 FQGNSA. The CDR3 extends over 14 amino acids. Here the CDR3 reads CASSLQGSRRTQYF. The CDR3 DNA reads TGTGCCAGCAGCTTACAGGGCTCGCGGAGGACGCAGTATTTT.

This clonotype was seen a handful of times. The chain links TRBV7-8 to TRBJ2-2; unclear D gene. The CDR3 has 14 residues. Germline V gene data show CDR1 as SGHVS and CDR2 as FQNEAQ. Deletions cut 1 base from V and 6 bases from J, with 9 bases between. The CDR3 loop reads CASSLDWVAGELFF. The CDR3 DNA reads as TGTGCCAGCAGCTTAGATTGGGTTGCCGGGGAGCTGTTTTTT.

This clonotype was seen at least ten times. This chain links TRBV29-1 with TRBJ2-1; D uncertain. CDR3 length: 8 residues. The germline gives CDR1 SQVTM, CDR2 ANQGSEA. Trimming took 4 bases from V and 10 from J, leaving 2 bases between them. The CDR3 DNA reads TGCAGCGTTGGCGAGCAGTTCTTC. Translation gives CSVGEQFF.

This clonotype was seen a single time. The chain combines TRBV7-9 with TRBJ1-4; no clear D gene. Germline loops: CDR1 SEHNR, CDR2 FQNEAQ (reference sequence). CDR3 length: 15 residues. V was shortened by 9 bases and J by 0 bases, with 14 bases between the two germline ends. DNA of the CDR3: TGTGCCAGAAGCCGATCGGAGGCAACTAATGAAAAACTGTTTTTT. Translated: CARSRSEATNEKLFF. Full variable domain (remainder filled in from reference TRBV7-9 and TRBJ1-4): DTGVSQNPRHKITKRGQNVTFRCDPISEHNRLYWYRQTLGQGPEFLTYFQNEAQLEKSRLLSDRFSAERPKGSFSTLEIQRTEQGDSAMYLCARSRSEATNEKLFFGSGTQLSVL.

The chain couples TRBV4-1 to TRBJ1-2; 8 bases agree with TRBD1. Looked up from germline, CDR1 is MGHRA and CDR2 is YSYEKL. This CDR3 comprises 14 residues. The trim removed 1 base at V and 7 bases at J, leaving 5 bases unmatched. The CDR3 region has the DNA TGCGCCAGCAGCCAAGTTGAGCAGGGGGCTGGCTACACCTTC. Encoded protein: CASSQVEQGAGYTF.